The 7 T cell receptor beta chains reported below all come from one sample, sequenced in a study of blood T cells in healthy people across ages (dated by TCRdb to the mid-2010s). Library preparation used 5' RACE. A second about 7 to 12 cycle PCR used a sample-barcoded 5' primer and a J-beta primer mix. TCRdb reprocessing: public reads trimmed at Q25 with fastp, clones called with MiXCR, in-frame beta chains kept. For every CDR3 protein sequence, its rows merge into one entry that carries the most common genes and DNA. In all, the sample holds around 1,900,000 distinct CDR3 sequences, and around 42% of those were seen once. 20% to 25% of the sample is held by the ten biggest clonotypes. The specimen was blood. These receptor sequences come from a human donor in good health.

The sample holds a few counts of this clonotype. The chain carries TRBV29-1 and TRBJ1-2, with D uncertain. V gave up 0 bases and J gave up 7 bases, with 12 bases separating them. CDR3 size: 13 residues. Germline assignment: CDR1 SQVTM and CDR2 ANQGSEA. In DNA, the CDR3 is TGCAGCGTTGAAGATTTTGGCCTTTTTGGCTACACCTTC. Translating gives CSVEDFGLFGYTF. The full variable domain, rest sourced from reference TRBV29-1 and TRBJ1-2, is SAVISQKPSRDICQRGTSLTIQCQVDSQVTMMFWYRQQPGQSLTLIATANQGSEATYESGFVIDKFPISRPNLTFSTLTVSNMSPEDSSIYLCSVEDFGLFGYTFGSGTRLTVV.

J is TRBJ1-2 and V is TRBV20-1; 9 nucleotides line up with TRBD1. The CDR3 covers 12 residues. Trimming at V came to 2 bases and at J to 8 bases, leaving 3 bases not matched to a gene. Germline values: CDR1 DFQATT, CDR2 SNEGSKA (reference sequence). The CDR3 is CSARMTGGGYTF. The CDR3 coding sequence is TGCAGTGCTAGAATGACAGGGGGAGGCTACACCTTC.

This clonotype has a handful of counts. The rearrangement joins TRBV12-3 or TRBV12-4 to TRBJ2-4, with D tentatively TRBD1 or TRBD2 (6 bases each). The CDR3 extends over 15 amino acids. Trimming took 3 bases from V and 10 from J, leaving 19 bases between them. The DNA for the CDR3 is TGTGCCAGCAGTTTGAGGGGGGCGATGGGTTCTATTCAGTACTTC. Translation: CASSLRGAMGSIQYF.

The chain employs TRBV20-1 and TRBJ2-3; D uncertain. V dropped 3 bases and J dropped 2 bases, with 9 bases sitting between them. Per germline, CDR1 DFQATT and CDR2 SNEGSKA (reference sequence). The CDR3 extends over 13 amino acids. The CDR3: CSASRLPTDTQYF. CDR3 coding DNA: TGCAGTGCTAGTCGATTGCCCACAGATACGCAGTATTTT.

The chain couples TRBV5-6 to TRBJ1-2, with a tentative D call TRBD1 (5 bases). The CDR3 spans 15 residues. V was trimmed by 4 bases and J by 2 bases, leaving 15 bases between them. Germline V lookup: CDR1 SGHDT, CDR2 YYEEEE. The CDR3 loop reads CASSPGSHPNYGYTF. As DNA, the CDR3 is TGTGCCAGCAGCCCAGGGTCACATCCGAACTATGGCTACACCTTC.

This clonotype occurred a few times. The gene calls are TRBV5-1 and TRBJ2-1; a weak D match, TRBD2 (6 bases). Trimming shortened V by 2 bases and J by 10 bases, and 19 bases separated the two germline ends. This CDR3 contains 15 residues. Germline V CDR1 and CDR2: SGHRS, YFSETQ. The CDR3 coding sequence is TGCGCCAGCAGCTTAGACGGGGGTTCTCTACGCGAGCAGTTCTTC. Its translation: CASSLDGGSLREQFF.

The V gene is TRBV29-1, the J gene TRBJ2-1; 7 bases match TRBD2. The CDR3 totals 12 residues. V lost 6 bases, J lost 9 bases, and 8 bases stayed unmatched. Germline V gives CDR1 SQVTM, CDR2 ANQGSEA. CDR3 residues: CSVAPGGLEQFF. The CDR3 coding sequence is TGCAGCGTAGCTCCGGGGGGTCTTGAGCAGTTCTTC.